This T cell receptor beta chain was recorded in a study of shared clonotypes between healthy human individuals. Germline-derived CDR1 and CDR2 are MNHNY and SVGAGI (reference sequence). The CDR3 has 14 residues. The V end was cut by 5 bases, the J end by 1 base, with 12 bases between. The assay was immunoSEQ multiplex PCR, and TCRdb's table has in-frame clones only and misses some. Among about 680,000 clones, less than 85% were seen once, and the ten largest hold approximately 1.7%. The source is a woman aged 25-40 years in good health. The sequenced sample was memory CD4+ T cells sorted from blood. Subset indicated: CD45RA-negative fraction. V and J are TRBV6-6 and TRBJ2-7, with D unclear. The CDR3 sequence: CASSTSIVSYEQYF. The CDR3, as DNA: TGTGCCAGCAGTACTTCAATCGTATCCTACGAGCAGTACTTC.